The 7 T cell receptor beta chains below were found in one sample sequenced in a study of CD8 T cells in Susac syndrome. The RNA input was roughly 0.45 to 1 ug, and it was reverse transcribed with random hexamers. TCRdb independently ran MiXCR on the immunoSEQ multiplex PCR reads; one entry per CDR3 protein. Of some 300,000 distinct CDR3 sequences in the sample, 85% were seen once. The sample taken for sequencing was CD8+ T cells from PBMCs. These receptors all stem from a human donor with multiple sclerosis.

This clonotype has just one count. The genes are TRBV4-3 and TRBJ2-1; D not resolved. Germline CDR1 LGHNA, CDR2 YSLEER. CDR3 length equals 15 residues. V gave up 2 bases and J gave up 4 bases, with 12 bases separating them. The CDR3 DNA is TGCGCCAGCAGCCAAACCGATTTGGGTTACAATGAGCAGTTCTTC. Residues: CASSQTDLGYNEQFF.

This rearrangement joins TRBV13 to TRBJ2-1; 11 nucleotides line up with TRBD2. Looked up from germline, CDR1 is PRHDT and CDR2 is FYEKMQ (reference sequence). This CDR3 contains 17 residues. Trimming at V came to 6 bases and at J to 6 bases, leaving 13 bases not matched to a gene. CDR3 residues: CASRTLAGAAPINEQFF. CDR3 DNA: TGTGCCAGCAGAACACTAGCGGGAGCGGCACCAATCAATGAGCAGTTCTTC.

The CDR3 DNA reads as TGTGCCAGCAGTAACTACTACGAGCAGTACTTC. Translated, it gives CASSNYYEQYF. The chain combines TRBV28 with TRBJ2-7; D gene uncertain. The CDR3 is 11 amino acids. Germline V CDR1 and CDR2: MDHEN, SYDVKM. Trimming removed 5 bases at V and 3 bases at J, with 5 bases between.

This chain joins TRBV5-1 and TRBJ2-5; 7 nucleotides align to TRBD1. Trimming at V came to 3 bases and at J to 9 bases, leaving 11 bases not matched to a gene. CDR1 SGHRS and CDR2 YFSETQ come from the germline V gene. There are 14 residues in the CDR3. This chain's CDR3 is CASSSNPTGLSQYF. CDR3 DNA: TGCGCCAGCAGCTCGAACCCGACAGGGCTTTCCCAGTACTTC.

This chain links TRBV28 with TRBJ1-4; D remains ambiguous. The CDR3 consists of 11 residues. With 1 base removed from V and 6 bases from J, the gap between germline ends came to 0 bases. The germline CDR1 and CDR2 sequences are MDHEN and SYDVKM. The CDR3 loop is CASSLYEKLFF. Here the CDR3 DNA reads TGTGCCAGCAGTTTATATGAAAAACTGTTTTTT.

The chain recombines TRBV29-1 with TRBJ2-7; unclear D gene. This CDR3 is 12 amino acids long. V was cut by 1 base and J by 7 bases, with 11 bases left in between. Germline V gene sequence: CDR1 SQVTM, CDR2 ANQGSEA. In DNA, the CDR3 is TGCAGCGTTGAAGTATCCCTCTGGGAGCAGTACTTC. Its translation is CSVEVSLWEQYF.

The rearrangement joins TRBV27 to TRBJ1-5; tentative D call: TRBD1 (5 bases). This CDR3 contains 13 residues. The germline V gene encodes CDR1 MNHEY and CDR2 SMNVEV (reference sequence). Between the trimmed V and J ends, which lost 3 bases and 8 bases, there was a span of 11 bases. This CDR3 is CASSFGRAEPQHF. The CDR3 DNA sequence: TGTGCCAGCAGTTTCGGCAGGGCGGAGCCCCAGCATTTT.